These 28 T cell receptor beta chains came from one sample sequenced in a study of cytomegalovirus exposure and HLA in healthy donors. 13 Jbeta primers and 60 Vbeta primers were used for the PCR. Assay: immunoSEQ multiplex PCR; the TCRdb copy retains only in-frame clones and omits some. The sample carries 90,000 to 120,000 clones, less than 85% recorded once. Sequencing used PBMCs. These receptors all stem from a man between 18 and 35 years old in good health and CMV-seronegative.

This chain links TRBV7-9 with TRBJ2-1; D may be TRBD2 (6 bases). Between the trimmed V and J ends, which lost 3 bases and 0 bases, there was a span of 9 bases. Germline V CDR1 and CDR2: SEHNR, FQNEAQ (reference sequence). The CDR3 has 15 amino acids. In DNA form, the CDR3 reads TGTGCCAGCAGCTTGCTAGCGACCTCCTACAATGAGCAGTTCTTC. Translating gives CASSLLATSYNEQFF.

Only a few counts were recorded for this clone. This chain uses TRBV6-1 with TRBJ1-5; D possibly corresponds to TRBD1 (6 bases). V was cut by 1 base and J by 0 bases, with 19 bases left in between. The CDR3 is 19 residues long. Looked up from germline, CDR1 is MNHNS and CDR2 is SASEGT. The CDR3, as DNA: TGTGCCAGCAGTGAAGGGCCCGGCGTAGGACAGCTTAGCAATCAGCCCCAGCATTTT. This encodes CASSEGPGVGQLSNQPQHF.

Turning to this clone: The junction departs from the called germline gene at one end, perhaps through a read error. The sample holds other DNA sequences that translate to the same CDR3. This chain links TRBV6-5 with TRBJ1-1; a weak D match, TRBD1 (6 bases). The CDR3 totals 15 residues. Germline-derived CDR1 and CDR2 are MNHEY and SVGAGI. The CDR3 DNA sequence: TGTGCCAGCAGTTACTTCCCTACAGGGAACACCGAAGCTTTCTTT. Its protein product is CASSYFPTGNTEAFF.

This clone was counted only a few times. CDR3 protein: CASSLGQGAGQPQHF. In DNA form, the CDR3 reads TGTGCCAGCAGCTTGGGACAGGGGGCTGGTCAGCCCCAGCATTTT. This chain joins TRBV5-8 and TRBJ1-5; 10 bases match TRBD1. V trimming: 0 bases; J trimming: 6 bases; junction bases outside the gene matches: 3. Germline CDR1 and CDR2: SGHTS and YDEGEE. The CDR3 totals 15 residues.

This clone was found a few times. The rearrangement joins TRBV5-6 to TRBJ1-1; 7 bases fit TRBD1. With V trimmed by 4 bases and J by 7 bases, 4 bases remained unmatched. The CDR3 sequence is 12 residues long. Per germline, CDR1 SGHDT and CDR2 YYEEEE. The CDR3 nucleotides are TGTGCCAGCAGCAACAACAGGGGTGAAGCTTTCTTT. Translation: CASSNNRGEAFF.

The chain has TRBV13 and TRBJ2-1; D remains ambiguous. This CDR3 contains 16 residues. Trimming took 5 bases from V and 7 from J, leaving 21 bases between them. Germline V gene lookup returns CDR1 PRHDT and CDR2 FYEKMQ (reference sequence). Written as DNA, the CDR3 is TGTGCCAGCAGCCACTCGGTGTCTAGGAAACGAAATGAGCAGTTCTTC. It encodes CASSHSVSRKRNEQFF. The full variable domain, with the rest looked up from reference TRBV13 and TRBJ2-1, is AAGVIQSPRHLIKEKRETATLKCYPIPRHDTVYWYQQGPGQDPQFLISFYEKMQSDKGSIPDRFSAQQFSDYHSELNMSSLELGDSALYFCASSHSVSRKRNEQFFGPGTRLTVL.

About this clone itself: Its ends do not fully match the called genes, so a read error is possible. The chain couples TRBV7-9 to TRBJ2-7; D call uncertain. This CDR3 has 15 amino acids. Germline lookup yields CDR1 SEHNR and CDR2 FQNEAQ (reference sequence). This CDR3 reads CSSSLGRRNSYEQYF. CDR3 in DNA: TGTTCCAGCAGCTTAGGACGGAGAAACTCCTACGAGCAGTACTTC. The entire variable domain, with the rest obtained from reference TRBV7-9 and TRBJ2-7, is as follows: DTGVSQNPRHKITKRGQNVTFRCDPISEHNRLYWYRQTLGQGPEFLTYFQNEAQLEKSRLLSDRFSAERPKGSFSTLEIQRTEQGDSAMYLCSSSLGRRNSYEQYFGPGTRLTVT.

This rearrangement joins TRBV29-1 to TRBJ2-7; tentatively, D is TRBD2 (5 bases). The germline V gene encodes CDR1 SQVTM and CDR2 ANQGSEA. Trimming stripped 6 bases from V and 3 bases from J, with 18 bases between. The CDR3 spans 14 residues. This CDR3 reads CSVLGAGKHYEQYF. In nucleotides, the CDR3 is TGCAGCGTACTGGGAGCCGGAAAACACTACGAGCAGTACTTC.

In its sample, this clone was seen once. V is TRBV21-1 and J is TRBJ1-1; the table's D call, TRBD1, was not checked against the DNA. TRBV21-1 is annotated as a pseudogene. The CDR3 covers 18 residues. CDR3 nucleotide sequence: TGTGCCAGCACCATAAGGGCCCCTAAACAGGGATGCGACACTGAAGCTTTCTTT. This encodes CASTIRAPKQGCDTEAFF.

This rearrangement joins TRBV27 to TRBJ1-1, with D unresolved. The CDR3 has 13 amino acids. Germline V gives CDR1 MNHEY, CDR2 SMNVEV (reference sequence). The germline V and J ends were trimmed by 3 bases and 1 base, with 6 bases remaining between them. The CDR3 sequence is CASSFGENTEAFF. CDR3 sequence (DNA): TGTGCCAGCAGTTTCGGGGAGAACACTGAAGCTTTCTTT.

The chain combines TRBV11-2 with TRBJ2-1, with TRBD1 matching over 8 bases. The junction had 5 bases not matched to a gene; V was cut back by 5 bases and J by 2 bases. Germline-derived CDR1 and CDR2 are SGHAT and FQNNGV. The length of the CDR3 is 15 residues. The CDR3 loop is CASSQGAGPYNEQFF. CDR3 coding DNA: TGTGCCAGCAGCCAGGGGGCAGGGCCCTACAATGAGCAGTTCTTC.

Here the CDR3 DNA reads TGCAGCGTTGGGACAGAGCTGTACGAGCAGTACTTC. Protein: CSVGTELYEQYF. The chain links TRBV29-1 to TRBJ2-7; D may be TRBD1 (6 bases). Germline V gene lookup returns CDR1 SQVTM and CDR2 ANQGSEA. Trimming took 4 bases from V and 4 from J, leaving 11 bases between them. This CDR3 has 12 residues.

The chain has TRBV27 and TRBJ1-6; TRBD1 agrees at 7 bases. J was trimmed by 10 bases and V by 3 bases; bases with no gene match: 3. The V gene's germline CDR1 is MNHEY and CDR2 SMNVEV (reference sequence). This CDR3 contains 13 residues. The CDR3 loop is CASSFDRASPLHF. The DNA for the CDR3 is TGTGCCAGCAGTTTCGACAGGGCATCACCCCTCCACTTT.

The chain couples TRBV7-8 to TRBJ2-7; D ambiguous. The CDR3 length is 14 residues. V lost 6 bases and J 1 base, leaving 13 bases between the germline ends. Germline-derived CDR1 and CDR2 are SGHVS and FQNEAQ. The CDR3 region has the DNA TGTGCCAGCAGTGTGGTCTTCGCGTCCTACGAGCAGTACTTC. The encoded protein is CASSVVFASYEQYF. Full variable domain (outside the CDR3, taken from reference TRBV7-8 and TRBJ2-7): GAGVSQSPRYKVAKRGQDVALRCDPISGHVSLFWYQQALGQGPEFLTYFQNEAQLDKSGLPSDRFFAERPEGSVSTLKIQRTQQEDSAVYLCASSVVFASYEQYFGPGTRLTVT.

A single count supports this clone. This chain uses TRBV4-3 with TRBJ1-2; 10 bases map to TRBD1. Germline V lookup: CDR1 LGHNA, CDR2 YSLEER. Trimming took 2 bases from V and 4 from J; bases not matched to a gene: 1. The CDR3 length is 14 residues. The CDR3 loop is CASSQRTGGYGYTF. Written as DNA, the CDR3 is TGCGCCAGCAGCCAAAGGACAGGGGGCTATGGCTACACCTTC.

The chain combines TRBV9 with TRBJ2-6; 7 nucleotides agree with TRBD2. The CDR3 spans 18 residues. J was trimmed by 2 bases and V by 0 bases; bases with no gene match: 8. CDR1 SGDLS and CDR2 YYNGEE come from the germline V gene. The CDR3 nucleotides are TGTGCCAGCAGCGTAGAGTGGCGGGGGAACCCTGGGGCCAACGTCCTGACTTTC. Its translation is CASSVEWRGNPGANVLTF.

V is TRBV20-1 and J is TRBJ2-7; possibly TRBD2 for D (5 bases). Deletions cut 6 bases from V and 2 bases from J, with 8 bases between. In germline, CDR1 is DFQATT, CDR2 SNEGSKA (reference sequence). The CDR3 length is 11 residues. The CDR3 coding sequence is TGCAGTGCCGGGGATCCCTACGAGCAGTACTTC. It specifies CSAGDPYEQYF.

This chain uses TRBV2 with TRBJ1-3; no clear D. Germline values: CDR1 SNHLY, CDR2 FYNNEI. Trimming removed 0 bases from V and 5 bases from J, with 5 bases in between. The length of the CDR3 is 13 residues. The CDR3 DNA reads as TGTGCCAGCAGTGAAGCCATCCGAAACACCATATATTTT. Its protein product is CASSEAIRNTIYF. Supplemented by reference TRBV2 and TRBJ1-3, the full variable domain reads EPEVTQTPSHQVTQMGQEVILRCVPISNHLYFYWYRQILGQKVEFLVSFYNNEISEKSEIFDDQFSVERPDGSNFTLKIRSTKLEDSAMYFCASSEAIRNTIYFGEGSWLTVV.

The gene calls are TRBV5-6 and TRBJ1-5; D call uncertain. V was cut by 0 bases and J by 9 bases, with 10 bases left in between. The germline V gene encodes CDR1 SGHDT and CDR2 YYEEEE. The CDR3 is 13 residues long. The DNA for the CDR3 is TGTGCCAGCAGCTTGGTAGGAGGTCGGCCCCAGCATTTT. This encodes CASSLVGGRPQHF.

Concerning this clone itself: This CDR3 is also generated by other DNA sequences in the sample. The chain carries TRBV6-4 and TRBJ1-6, with TRBD1 as a possible D gene (6 bases). Trimming removed 6 bases from V and 13 bases from J, with 22 bases in between. The CDR3 consists of 15 residues. Germline CDR1 and CDR2: MRHNA and SNTAGT. CDR3 protein: CASSINREMGSPLHF. The CDR3 DNA follows: TGTGCCAGCAGCATAAACAGGGAAATGGGTTCGCCCCTCCACTTT.

This sequence joins TRBV13 and TRBJ2-5, with 9 bases identical to TRBD1. This CDR3 contains 17 residues. Unmatched junction bases numbered 13, after V lost 3 bases and J lost 5 bases. Germline CDR1 and CDR2: PRHDT and FYEKMQ (reference sequence). The CDR3 protein is CASSFSGTGTGQETQYF. The CDR3 DNA is TGTGCCAGCAGCTTTTCGGGAACCGGGACAGGGCAGGAGACCCAGTACTTC.

This chain connects TRBV6-6 to TRBJ2-3; possible D gene TRBD1, 6 bases. This CDR3 is 15 amino acids long. The germline V gene has CDR1 MNHNY and CDR2 SVGAGI (reference sequence). The V end lost 5 bases, the J end lost 2 bases, and 14 bases lay between the germline ends. This chain's CDR3 is CASSAGEKHTDTQYF. The CDR3 region has the DNA TGTGCCAGCAGTGCAGGGGAGAAGCACACAGATACGCAGTATTTT.

The chain has TRBV6-6 and TRBJ1-6; D call uncertain. With 2 bases removed from V and 7 bases from J, the gap between germline ends came to 12 bases. Germline V gene sequence: CDR1 MNHNY, CDR2 SVGAGI (reference sequence). CDR3 length equals 15 residues. In DNA, the CDR3 is TGTGCCAGCAGTTACGAGAAGACACCCAATTCACCCCTCCACTTT. It yields the protein CASSYEKTPNSPLHF.

The chain uses TRBV14 and TRBJ1-2; D not resolved. Germline V CDR1 and CDR2: SGHDN, FVKESK. This CDR3 contains 13 residues. The V end lost 1 base, the J end lost 3 bases, and 6 bases lay between the germline ends. The CDR3 region is CASSQGQYYGYTF. The CDR3, as DNA: TGTGCCAGCAGCCAAGGGCAGTACTATGGCTACACCTTC.

In DNA form, the CDR3 reads TGTGCCAGTAGTCTGGACAGGGCCGGCGCACCCCTCCACTTT. Translating gives CASSLDRAGAPLHF. The chain uses TRBV19 and TRBJ1-6; 8 nucleotides align to TRBD1. Trimming cost V 5 bases and J 11 bases; bases outside gene matches: 8. In germline, CDR1 is LNHDA, CDR2 SQIVND (reference sequence). This CDR3 region has 14 residues.

This clone was seen a handful of times. The chain links TRBV15 to TRBJ1-2; no reliable D call. Trimming cost V 1 base and J 4 bases, with 16 bases left between them. This CDR3 has 16 amino acids. Germline V CDR1 and CDR2: LNHNV, YYDKDF (reference sequence). The DNA of the CDR3 is TGTGCCACCAGCAGAGTCCCAGAGACGGGAAGCTATGGCTACACCTTC. This encodes CATSRVPETGSYGYTF.

The chain uses TRBV4-3 and TRBJ2-2, with D possibly TRBD1 on 5 matching bases. V was shortened by 2 bases and J by 3 bases, with 13 bases between the two germline ends. CDR1 and CDR2 (germline): LGHNA, YSLEER. This CDR3 has 16 residues. The CDR3 loop is CASSQPTPGYTGELFF. CDR3 DNA: TGCGCCAGCAGCCAACCGACGCCAGGGTACACCGGGGAGCTGTTTTTT.

This chain connects TRBV9 to TRBJ1-6, with D possibly matching TRBD1 (5 bases). Looked up from germline, CDR1 is SGDLS and CDR2 is YYNGEE. The germline V and J ends were trimmed by 0 bases and 10 bases, with 11 bases remaining between them. The CDR3 runs to 14 residues. The CDR3 nucleotides read TGTGCCAGCAGCGTAGGAACAGGTCGATCACCCCTCCACTTT. It specifies CASSVGTGRSPLHF.